This T cell receptor (beta chain) was retrieved from a study of regulatory T cells in long-lasting Graves disease. A word on this clonotype: Its antigen is still unknown.

The CDR3 has 15 amino acids. V gave up 5 bases and J gave up 1 base; unmatched junction bases: 3. The germline CDR1 and CDR2 sequences are SGHRS and YFSETQ. Described time point: persistent/refractory GD, antithyroid drugs over 5 years with positive TRAb. The TCR library was made from RNA that had been extracted from PBMCs in TRIzol. In building TCR beta libraries, iRepertoire HTBI primers were used together with Arm-PCR of CDR3 regions. TCRdb re-analysed the multiplex PCR reads in MiXCR, keeping a single row per CDR3 protein. The sample consists of roughly 430,000 distinct CDR3 sequences, around a fifth of them appearing once. Notes on the study in general: Persistent disease showed a preference for TRBV28, TRBJ1-2 and TRBJ2-5. Clonotypes that were public and shared totalled 2,500 to 3,500 in persistent patients versus approximately 970 in new patients. Accuracy was possibly reduced by small sample size. The work looked only at peripheral blood and did not look at thyroid tissue.

This TCR was sampled from a female donor with Graves disease. The rearrangement joins TRBV5-1 to TRBJ2-2; 9 bases match TRBD1. Specimen: peripheral blood mononuclear cells (PBMCs), collected when the disease was refractory, from a patient treated with antithyroid drugs. CDR3 in amino acids: CASRRQGVNTGELFF. CDR3 nucleotides: TGCGCCAGCAGGAGACAGGGGGTGAACACCGGGGAGCTGTTTTTT.